The clone carrying this T cell receptor beta chain showed up many times. As yet, its antigen is unknown. The record originates from a study of T cell repertoires in cytomegalovirus infection. Findings and caveats of the study: In two of eight donors, the top clonotype was HLA-C-restricted CMV-specific.

This CDR3 spans 14 amino acids. V was clipped by 2 bases and J by 6 bases; unmatched bases: 6. The germline CDR1 and CDR2 sequences are LGHNA and YSLEER. A single record per CDR3 protein comes from TCRdb applying MiXCR to the reads. The table includes about 76,000 distinct CDR3 sequences, roughly 3.7% detected once. Sample: PBMCs. The TCR sequence derives from a human donor in good health (CMV status not recorded). Some clones in this sample may be carry-over from other donors' samples. The chain combines TRBV4-3 with TRBJ1-2, with 7 bases aligning to TRBD1. In nucleotides, the CDR3 is TGCGCCAGCAGCCAACAGGGGGAAGGGGATGGCTACACCTTC. It translates to CASSQQGEGDGYTF.